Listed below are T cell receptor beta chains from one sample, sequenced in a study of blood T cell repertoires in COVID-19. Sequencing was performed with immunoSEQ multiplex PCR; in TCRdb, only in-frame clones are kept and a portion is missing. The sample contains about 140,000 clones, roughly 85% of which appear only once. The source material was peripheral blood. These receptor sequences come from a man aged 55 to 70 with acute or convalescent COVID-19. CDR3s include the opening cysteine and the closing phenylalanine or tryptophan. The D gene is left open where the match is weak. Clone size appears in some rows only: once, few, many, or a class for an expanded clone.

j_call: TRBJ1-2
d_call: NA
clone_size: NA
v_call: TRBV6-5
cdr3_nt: TGTGCCAGCAGGTACTCGGGGGCAGGGCACGGCTACACCTTC
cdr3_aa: CASRYSGAGHGYTF

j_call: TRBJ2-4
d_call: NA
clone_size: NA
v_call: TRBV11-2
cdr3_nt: TGTGCCAGCAGCTTTAGAGCCAAAAACATTCAGTACTTC
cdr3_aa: CASSFRAKNIQYF

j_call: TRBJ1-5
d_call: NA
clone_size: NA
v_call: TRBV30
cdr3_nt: TGTGCCTGGAGTGTAGGCCGCGCCACAGATCAGCCCCAGCATTTT
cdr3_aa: CAWSVGRATDQPQHF

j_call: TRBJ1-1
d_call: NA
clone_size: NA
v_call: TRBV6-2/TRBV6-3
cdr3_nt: TGTGCCAGCAGTAAGGGGTTACACACTGAAGCTTTCTTT
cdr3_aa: CASSKGLHTEAFF

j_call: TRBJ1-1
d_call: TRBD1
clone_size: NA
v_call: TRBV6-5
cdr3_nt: TGTGCCAGCAGAATCTTCCCAGGGGGTCAGACTGAAGCTTTCTTT
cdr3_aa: CASRIFPGGQTEAFF

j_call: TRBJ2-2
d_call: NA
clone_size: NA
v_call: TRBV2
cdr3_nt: TGTGCCAGCAGGGGACCGGGGGGCCTAGGAACCGGGGAGCTGTTTTTT
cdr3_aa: CASRGPGGLGTGELFF

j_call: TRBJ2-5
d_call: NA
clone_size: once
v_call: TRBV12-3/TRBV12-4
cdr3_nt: TGTGCCAGCAGACCGACAGGAGGAGAGACCCAGTACTTC
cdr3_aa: CASRPTGGETQYF

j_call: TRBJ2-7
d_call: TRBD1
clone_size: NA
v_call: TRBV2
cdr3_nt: TGTGCCAGCAACCCCCTGGGAGACAGGGGTAGCGAGCAGTACTTC
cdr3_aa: CASNPLGDRGSEQYF

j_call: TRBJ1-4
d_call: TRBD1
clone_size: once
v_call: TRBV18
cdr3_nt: TGTGCCAGCTCAACGACAGGGGGTAGTGAAAAACTGTTTTTT
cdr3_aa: CASSTTGGSEKLFF

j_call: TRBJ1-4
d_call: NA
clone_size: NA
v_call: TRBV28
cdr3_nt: TGTGCGGGAGGGAGGGAAAAACTGTTTTTT
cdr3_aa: CAGGREKLFF